This TCR beta chain appears in the sequencing data of a study of T cell responses to AZD1222 COVID-19 vaccine. CDR3 size: 15 residues. V lost 4 bases, J lost 4 bases, and 16 bases lay in between. CDR1 is LNHDA, CDR2 SQIVND, per germline (reference sequence). General study findings and limits: A mostly white British donor set with more females was recruited, and clonal diversity was possibly underestimated. Baseline serostatus was positive in only six or seven AZD1222 recipients. Repertoires were obtained solely post-peak T cell response.

Concerning this clone: Antigen: not known.

Only in-frame clones appear in the TCRdb table, and some are missing; sequencing was by immunoSEQ multiplex PCR. The sample carries 150,000 or so clones, 92% recorded once. V is TRBV19 and J is TRBJ1-1, with D possibly TRBD1 on 5 matching bases. Sample: peripheral blood, taken 28 days after the second AZD1222 dose. This TCR was recovered from an adult who received the AZD1222 COVID-19 vaccine. The CDR3: CASSRMGLLSTEAFF. Here the CDR3 DNA reads TGTGCCAGTAGTAGGATGGGACTGTTGAGCACTGAAGCTTTCTTT.